Sequencing of this TCR beta chain was carried out in a study of T cell changes during pregnancy in multiple sclerosis. TCRdb's copy holds only in-frame clones and misses some; the assay was immunoSEQ multiplex PCR. The data hold approximately 50,000 clones, with about 90% observed a single time. The CDR3 length is 12 residues. The V end was cut by 3 bases, the J end by 4 bases, with 7 bases between. CDR1 SGHDN and CDR2 FVKESK come from the germline V gene. The receptor was derived from a female donor with multiple sclerosis, enrolled in a pregnancy study. The sequenced sample was CD4+ T cells from peripheral blood mononuclear cells, obtained after pregnancy. The J gene is TRBJ2-7, the V gene TRBV14; D not resolved. For the CDR3, the DNA is TGTGCCAGCAGCCATCAGGTTTACGAGCAGTACTTC. Protein product: CASSHQVYEQYF.